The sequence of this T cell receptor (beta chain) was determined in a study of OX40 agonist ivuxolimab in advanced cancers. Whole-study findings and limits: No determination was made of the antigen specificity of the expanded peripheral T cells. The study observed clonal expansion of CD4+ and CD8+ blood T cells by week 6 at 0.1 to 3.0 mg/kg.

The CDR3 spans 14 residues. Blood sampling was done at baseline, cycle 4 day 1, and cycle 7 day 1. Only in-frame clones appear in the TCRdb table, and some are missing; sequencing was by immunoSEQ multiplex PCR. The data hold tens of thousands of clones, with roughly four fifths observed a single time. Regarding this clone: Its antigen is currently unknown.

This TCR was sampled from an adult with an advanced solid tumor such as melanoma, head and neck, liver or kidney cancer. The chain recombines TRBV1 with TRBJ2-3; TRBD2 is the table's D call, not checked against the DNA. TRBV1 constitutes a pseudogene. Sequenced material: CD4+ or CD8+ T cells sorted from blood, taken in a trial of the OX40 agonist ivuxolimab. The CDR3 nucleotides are TGCACCAGTCTAGAGTCTAGCGGTTCCGGTACGCAGTATTTT. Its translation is CTSLESSGSGTQYF.